Presented here are 20 T cell receptor beta chains from one specimen sequenced in a study of PD-1 blockade in classical Hodgkin lymphoma. Clones were sequenced by immunoSEQ multiplex PCR, and TCRdb holds only the in-frame ones, with some missing. The repertoire includes tens of thousands of clones, approximately 90% of them detected once, and under 5% sits in the top ten. As for time point: newly diagnosed, previously untreated cHL patient sample. Sequencing input: peripheral blood mononuclear cells (PBMCs). The receptor source for this set is a human donor with classical Hodgkin lymphoma.

This rearrangement joins TRBV7-9 to TRBJ1-4; possibly TRBD1 for D (6 bases). The CDR3 consists of 17 residues. V was cut by 4 bases and J by 0 bases, with 15 bases left in between. Germline V lookup: CDR1 SEHNR, CDR2 FQNEAQ (reference sequence). The CDR3 region has the DNA TGTGCCAGCAGCTCGCGCCCAGGGGCCTCAACTAATGAAAAACTGTTTTTT. Amino acids: CASSSRPGASTNEKLFF.

The chain uses TRBV5-1 and TRBJ2-5, with 8 bases lining up with TRBD2. Germline V CDR1 and CDR2: SGHRS, YFSETQ. The trim removed 0 bases at V and 1 base at J, leaving 2 bases unmatched. The CDR3 is made up of 15 amino acids. The CDR3 nucleotides read TGCGCCAGCAGCTTGGCCGGGAGGGGCCAAGAGACCCAGTACTTC. Encoded protein: CASSLAGRGQETQYF.

This chain joins TRBV19 and TRBJ2-3; D may be TRBD2 (6 bases). Germline loops: CDR1 LNHDA, CDR2 SQIVND (reference sequence). V was trimmed by 6 bases and J by 2 bases, leaving 21 bases between them. The CDR3 consists of 17 residues. DNA for the CDR3: TGTGCCAGTAGGACGCAATTCGGGCGGGGATTCACAGATACGCAGTATTTT. It specifies CASRTQFGRGFTDTQYF.

This rearrangement joins TRBV13 to TRBJ1-1, with TRBD1 matching over 7 bases. Germline lookup yields CDR1 PRHDT and CDR2 FYEKMQ (reference sequence). The length of the CDR3 is 14 residues. Trimming at V came to 5 bases and at J to 5 bases, leaving 8 bases not matched to a gene. CDR3 sequence reads: CASSIDRAGTEAFF. CDR3 in DNA: TGTGCCAGCAGCATCGACAGGGCCGGGACTGAAGCTTTCTTT.

V gene TRBV6-1 combines with J gene TRBJ1-1; no reliable D call. The V end lost 4 bases, the J end lost 1 base, and 7 bases lay between the germline ends. The germline V gene encodes CDR1 MNHNS and CDR2 SASEGT. This CDR3 is 13 amino acids long. The CDR3 here is CASSAQGNTEAFF. In DNA form, the CDR3 reads TGTGCCAGCAGTGCTCAAGGGAACACTGAAGCTTTCTTT.

The chain employs TRBV19 and TRBJ1-1; D perhaps matches TRBD1 (5 bases). Looked up from germline, CDR1 is LNHDA and CDR2 is SQIVND (reference sequence). The CDR3 length is 13 residues. V lost 7 bases and J lost 4, with 13 bases in between. The CDR3 sequence is CASTAGPFTEAFF. In DNA, the CDR3 is TGTGCCAGTACCGCGGGACCTTTCACTGAAGCTTTCTTT.

The chain couples TRBV4-1 to TRBJ1-5; the D is unclear. V lost 5 bases and J 2 bases, leaving 10 bases between the germline ends. The CDR3 has 14 residues. Germline-derived CDR1 and CDR2 are MGHRA and YSYEKL. CDR3 in amino acids: CASSTRAGNQPQHF. Here the CDR3 DNA reads TGCGCCAGCAGCACCCGGGCGGGCAATCAGCCCCAGCATTTT.

The chain employs TRBV9 and TRBJ2-6; the D call may be TRBD1 or TRBD2 (5 bases each). The germline V gene has CDR1 SGDLS and CDR2 YYNGEE. Trimming shortened V by 2 bases and J by 0 bases, and 15 bases separated the two germline ends. CDR3 length: 18 amino acids. The CDR3 DNA reads as TGTGCCAGCAGCGTGGGGACGTCGTCCAGCTCTGGGGCCAACGTCCTGACTTTC. Translating gives CASSVGTSSSSGANVLTF.

The J gene is TRBJ1-4, the V gene TRBV27; D not resolved. The CDR3 contains 13 residues. From germline, CDR1 is MNHEY and CDR2 SMNVEV (reference sequence). Trimming removed 7 bases at V and 5 bases at J, with 11 bases between. CDR3 nucleotide sequence: TGTGCCAGCAAGACGAGAAGCAATGAAAAACTGTTTTTT. It specifies CASKTRSNEKLFF.

The chain employs TRBV9 and TRBJ2-3; no reliable D call. CDR3 length: 14 amino acids. Germline values: CDR1 SGDLS, CDR2 YYNGEE. Trimming removed 3 bases at V and 0 bases at J, with 8 bases between. The CDR3: CASSGRRSTDTQYF. The CDR3 nucleotides are TGTGCCAGCAGCGGGCGGAGAAGCACAGATACGCAGTATTTT.

The chain couples TRBV5-1 to TRBJ2-7; TRBD2 matches at 7 bases. Germline lookup yields CDR1 SGHRS and CDR2 YFSETQ. With V trimmed by 0 bases and J by 0 bases, 12 bases remained unmatched. This CDR3 comprises 18 residues. The CDR3 protein is CASSLEGSAGATSYEQYF. DNA of the CDR3: TGCGCCAGCAGCTTGGAGGGGTCGGCGGGAGCTACCTCCTACGAGCAGTACTTC. Looking up the rest from reference TRBV5-1 and TRBJ2-7 gives the full variable domain: KAGVTQTPRYLIKTRGQQVTLSCSPISGHRSVSWYQQTPGQGLQFLFEYFSETQRNKGNFPGRFSGRQFSNSRSEMNVSTLELGDSALYLCASSLEGSAGATSYEQYFGPGTRLTVT.

This chain uses TRBV2 with TRBJ2-7, with 10 bases lining up with TRBD2. The CDR3 spans 15 residues. CDR1 and CDR2 from the germline V gene are SNHLY and FYNNEI. Germline trimming cut 6 bases from V and 3 bases from J; bases unmatched to any gene: 8. The CDR3 sequence is CASSHRTSGSYEQYV. The CDR3 DNA sequence: TGTGCCAGCAGCCATAGGACTAGCGGTAGCTACGAGCAGTACGTC.

This chain connects TRBV12-1 to TRBJ2-2. TRBV12-1 is a known pseudogene. The CDR3 consists of 16 residues. CDR3 nucleotides: TGTGCCAGCAGCTTTCCTAAGTGTTGGGGGACCGGGGAGCTGTTTTTT. This codes for CASSFPKCWGTGELFF.

This clone is a singleton in its sample. This same CDR3 is encoded by further DNA sequences in the sample. This rearrangement joins TRBV29-1 to TRBJ2-7, with D perhaps TRBD1 (6 bases). Germline lookup yields CDR1 SQVTM and CDR2 ANQGSEA. Trimming removed 5 bases from V and 0 bases from J, with 11 bases in between. The CDR3 is 13 amino acids. The CDR3 is CSVRTESSYEQYF. The CDR3, as DNA: TGCAGCGTTAGGACAGAGAGCTCCTACGAGCAGTACTTC.

This chain links TRBV5-1 with TRBJ2-2; D not resolved. The CDR3 has 15 residues. Germline values: CDR1 SGHRS, CDR2 YFSETQ. V lost 0 bases and J lost 2, with 8 bases in between. CDR3 in DNA: TGCGCCAGCAGCTTGGCGGTGACCAACACCGGGGAGCTGTTTTTT. As protein: CASSLAVTNTGELFF.

The J gene is TRBJ2-7, the V gene TRBV6-1; D call uncertain. Deletions cut 5 bases from V and 6 bases from J, with 14 bases between. Germline lookup yields CDR1 MNHNS and CDR2 SASEGT. There are 13 residues in the CDR3. The CDR3 loop is CASSPRGVIEQYF. The DNA of the CDR3 is TGTGCCAGCAGTCCCCGTGGAGTTATCGAGCAGTACTTC.

This chain joins TRBV28 and TRBJ2-3; D perhaps matches TRBD2 (6 bases). Trimming shortened V by 6 bases and J by 8 bases, and 18 bases separated the two germline ends. The CDR3 extends over 14 amino acids. Germline CDR1 is MDHEN and CDR2 is SYDVKM. The CDR3 loop reads CASSNGGSAGTQYF. CDR3 nucleotide sequence: TGTGCCAGCAGCAATGGGGGGAGTGCGGGTACGCAGTATTTT.

This chain joins TRBV7-9 and TRBJ2-1; 12 bases map to TRBD2. The CDR3 has 16 residues. V was clipped by 5 bases and J by 8 bases; unmatched bases: 10. In germline, CDR1 is SEHNR, CDR2 FQNEAQ (reference sequence). As DNA, the CDR3 is TGTGCCAGCAGCGTACCGGGACTAGCGGGTCGGGATGAGCAGTTCTTC. Protein product: CASSVPGLAGRDEQFF.

The rearrangement joins TRBV7-9 to TRBJ2-2, with no clear D. V lost 4 bases and J lost 1, with 7 bases in between. This CDR3 region has 14 residues. Per the germline V gene, CDR1 is SEHNR and CDR2 is FQNEAQ (reference sequence). The DNA of the CDR3 is TGTGCCAGCAGCTCAAGGCAGAACACCGGGGAGCTGTTTTTT. Translation: CASSSRQNTGELFF. The whole variable domain, remainder taken from reference TRBV7-9 and TRBJ2-2, is DTGVSQNPRHKITKRGQNVTFRCDPISEHNRLYWYRQTLGQGPEFLTYFQNEAQLEKSRLLSDRFSAERPKGSFSTLEIQRTEQGDSAMYLCASSSRQNTGELFFGEGSRLTVL.

V and J are TRBV28 and TRBJ2-1; possible D gene TRBD2, 6 bases. V lost 7 bases and J 4 bases, leaving 17 bases between the germline ends. In germline, CDR1 is MDHEN, CDR2 SYDVKM. This CDR3 is 15 amino acids long. The CDR3 is CASTTGSPDYNEQFF. The CDR3 coding sequence is TGTGCCAGCACCACCGGGAGCCCCGATTACAATGAGCAGTTCTTC.